Following are 27 T cell receptor beta chains from one sample sequenced in a study of identical twins. One entry per CDR3 protein results from TCRdb running MiXCR on the 5' RACE reads. The sample yields some 730,000 distinct CDR3 sequences, roughly 18% seen once. The data were also submitted as part of a second study, on T cells expressing NK-cell markers.

The sequenced sample consisted of PBMCs. The receptors were gathered from a woman under 30 in good health.

The chain is built from TRBV29-1 and TRBJ2-7; unclear D gene. Per the germline V gene, CDR1 is SQVTM and CDR2 is ANQGSEA. The V gene lost 2 bases and the J gene lost 6 bases, with 17 bases spanning the gap. The CDR3 is made up of 14 amino acids. In DNA, the CDR3 is TGCAGCGTTGAATTGGTAGGTCGAGTATCCGAGCAGTACTTC. As protein: CSVELVGRVSEQYF.

This clonotype has more than one count but fewer than ten. The chain has TRBV5-1 and TRBJ2-7; no firm D call. V was trimmed by 1 base and J by 6 bases, leaving 14 bases between them. Germline loops: CDR1 SGHRS, CDR2 YFSETQ. CDR3 length: 14 residues. CDR3 amino acids: CASSLLGPNSEQYF. For the CDR3, the DNA is TGCGCCAGCAGCTTGCTGGGTCCAAATTCCGAGCAGTACTTC. Together with reference TRBV5-1 and TRBJ2-7, the CDR3 gives the full variable domain: KAGVTQTPRYLIKTRGQQVTLSCSPISGHRSVSWYQQTPGQGLQFLFEYFSETQRNKGNFPGRFSGRQFSNSRSEMNVSTLELGDSALYLCASSLLGPNSEQYFGPGTRLTVT.

This rearrangement joins TRBV5-1 to TRBJ2-1; unclear D gene. CDR3 length: 15 amino acids. The V gene's germline CDR1 is SGHRS and CDR2 YFSETQ. Trimming left V 2 bases short and J 0 bases short, with 9 bases between. CDR3 protein: CASSFGHLSYNEQFF. The CDR3 nucleotides are TGCGCCAGCAGCTTCGGGCACCTCTCCTACAATGAGCAGTTCTTC.

This clonotype was seen at least ten times. This chain uses TRBV20-1 with TRBJ1-1; a weak D match, TRBD1 (5 bases). CDR1 DFQATT and CDR2 SNEGSKA come from the germline V gene (reference sequence). There are 12 residues in the CDR3. Between the trimmed V and J ends, which lost 3 bases and 5 bases, there was a span of 10 bases. This CDR3 is CSASGHGTEAFF. The CDR3 region has the DNA TGCAGTGCTAGCGGACACGGAACTGAAGCTTTCTTT.

This clonotype turned up a few times. The chain joins TRBV5-1 to TRBJ2-3, with no clear D. CDR3 length equals 15 residues. Germline lookup yields CDR1 SGHRS and CDR2 YFSETQ. V was pared by 2 bases and J by 2 bases, with 12 bases between. In nucleotides, the CDR3 is TGCGCCAGCAGCTTTATCGGTCAGAACACAGATACGCAGTATTTT. Encoded protein: CASSFIGQNTDTQYF. The full variable domain, its missing parts supplied by reference TRBV5-1 and TRBJ2-3, is KAGVTQTPRYLIKTRGQQVTLSCSPISGHRSVSWYQQTPGQGLQFLFEYFSETQRNKGNFPGRFSGRQFSNSRSEMNVSTLELGDSALYLCASSFIGQNTDTQYFGPGTRLTVL.

CDR3 in DNA: TGCAGTGCTAGAGATAAGAGACTAGCGGTGACCGGGGAGCTGTTTTTT. Its protein is CSARDKRLAVTGELFF. The chain carries TRBV20-1 and TRBJ2-2, with 9 bases fitting TRBD2. Looked up from germline, CDR1 is DFQATT and CDR2 is SNEGSKA (reference sequence). The junction had 7 bases not matched to a gene; V was cut back by 0 bases and J by 5 bases. The CDR3 is 16 amino acids.

This clonotype was detected only a few times. The chain recombines TRBV5-1 with TRBJ2-3; D unresolved. The CDR3 sequence is 14 residues long. The germline V gene has CDR1 SGHRS and CDR2 YFSETQ. V lost 0 bases and J lost 6, with 11 bases in between. The CDR3 DNA sequence: TGCGCCAGCAGCTTGGATGGCGAGGTGGATACGCAGTATTTT. This gives the protein CASSLDGEVDTQYF.

This clonotype was picked up a small number of times. The junction differs from germline at one of its ends, possibly a read error. V and J are TRBV7-7 and TRBJ2-2, with TRBD1 matching 10 bases. The germline V gene has CDR1 SSHAT and CDR2 FNYEAQ (reference sequence). This CDR3 spans 15 amino acids. The CDR3 DNA reads as TGTGCTAGCAGCTCGGACAGGGGGTTCACCGGGGAGCTGTTTTTT. Encoded protein: CASSSDRGFTGELFF. The whole variable domain, filled in from reference TRBV7-7 and TRBJ2-2, reads GAGVSQSPRYKVTKRGQDVTLRCDPISSHATLYWYQQALGQGPEFLTYFNYEAQPDKSGLPSDRFSAERPEGSISTLTIQRTEQRDSAMYRCASSSDRGFTGELFFGEGSRLTVL.

This clonotype was detected only a few times. CDR3 sequence: CASSFLPGREAFF. CDR3 nucleotides: TGTGCCAGCAGCTTTTTACCAGGTCGCGAAGCTTTCTTT. The V and J genes are TRBV7-9 and TRBJ1-1; D is ambiguous. Germline CDR1 reads SEHNR; CDR2 reads FQNEAQ (reference sequence). The V end was cut by 3 bases, the J end by 8 bases, with 13 bases between. The CDR3 extends over 13 amino acids.

This clonotype was detected only a few times. This sequence joins TRBV7-2 and TRBJ2-7; D perhaps matches TRBD2 (6 bases). Germline CDR1 and CDR2: SGHTA and FQGNSA. Trimming took off 5 bases at V and 3 bases at J, with 11 bases between the two ends. This CDR3 has 13 amino acids. CDR3 nucleotide sequence: TGTGCCAGCAGCGCAAGCGGGCACTACGAGCAGTACTTC. Residues: CASSASGHYEQYF.

There are a few counts of this clonotype. The rearrangement uses TRBV4-3 and TRBJ1-2; D is uncertain. The CDR3 loop spans 15 amino acids. Trimming left V 0 bases short and J 2 bases short, with 10 bases between. CDR1 LGHNA and CDR2 YSLEER come from the germline V gene. This CDR3 is CASSQEIQLNYGYTF. The CDR3 nucleotides are TGCGCCAGCAGCCAAGAAATCCAACTAAACTATGGCTACACCTTC.

This clonotype showed up just a few times. The V call is TRBV20-1, the J call TRBJ2-2; the D gene is possibly TRBD1 (6 bases). The germline CDR1 and CDR2 sequences are DFQATT and SNEGSKA (reference sequence). V dropped 3 bases and J dropped 6 bases, with 11 bases sitting between them. The CDR3 sequence is 13 residues long. CDR3 in DNA: TGCAGTGCTAGCAGGGGTTTCGCCGGGGAGCTGTTTTTT. Amino acid sequence: CSASRGFAGELFF.

The rearrangement links TRBV9 to TRBJ2-5, with 9 nucleotides matching TRBD2. The junction had 3 bases not matched to a gene; V was cut back by 0 bases and J by 3 bases. CDR1 and CDR2 (germline): SGDLS, YYNGEE. The CDR3 is 15 amino acids. The CDR3 DNA sequence: TGTGCCAGCAGCGTAGGGCGGGGGGGCGAAGAGACCCAGTACTTC. This encodes CASSVGRGGEETQYF.

The chain has TRBV6-2 or TRBV6-3 and TRBJ2-7; weak D call: TRBD1 (5 bases). The V gene lost 4 bases and the J gene lost 0 bases, with 10 bases spanning the gap. This CDR3 contains 14 residues. Germline CDR1 reads MNHEY; CDR2 reads SVGEGT. In DNA, the CDR3 is TGTGCCAGCAGTTCACGCAGGGACTCCTACGAGCAGTACTTC. The encoded protein is CASSSRRDSYEQYF.

The chain recombines TRBV20-1 with TRBJ1-1; 7 bases match TRBD1. The CDR3 contains 15 residues. The germline gives CDR1 DFQATT, CDR2 SNEGSKA (reference sequence). The trim removed 4 bases at V and 0 bases at J, leaving 8 bases unmatched. CDR3: CSATPGGRVNTEAFF. CDR3 bases: TGCAGTGCTACCCCAGGGGGAAGGGTGAACACTGAAGCTTTCTTT.

This clonotype showed up many times. V and J are TRBV6-4 and TRBJ2-3; the D is unclear. Per the germline V gene, CDR1 is MRHNA and CDR2 is SNTAGT. V lost 4 bases and J lost 2, with 7 bases in between. The CDR3 totals 13 residues. Here the CDR3 DNA reads TGTGCCAGCAGTGCCCGTTCCACAGATACGCAGTATTTT. This gives the protein CASSARSTDTQYF.

This clonotype turned up a few times. This chain links TRBV6-1 with TRBJ2-3; maybe TRBD2 (6 bases). The CDR3 sequence is 12 residues long. V lost 11 bases and J lost 0, with 9 bases in between. In germline, CDR1 is MNHNS, CDR2 SASEGT. Here the CDR3 reads CALGGSTDTQYF. In DNA form, the CDR3 reads TGTGCCTTGGGGGGTAGCACAGATACGCAGTATTTT.

This clonotype was detected a few times. This rearrangement joins TRBV12-3 or TRBV12-4 to TRBJ1-2; tentatively, D is TRBD1 (5 bases). The CDR3 loop spans 14 amino acids. Trimming shortened V by 6 bases and J by 8 bases, and 19 bases separated the two germline ends. In nucleotides, the CDR3 is TGTGCCAGCAGCCCCCCAGGGACCTCTAGGGGCTACACCTTC. Its protein product is CASSPPGTSRGYTF.

A few counts support this clonotype. The CDR3: CASSLSGVLVDEQFF. The CDR3 DNA reads as TGTGCCAGCAGCTTAAGCGGGGTCCTTGTCGATGAGCAGTTCTTC. V and J are TRBV5-4 and TRBJ2-1; 7 positions match TRBD2. This CDR3 has 15 amino acids. The germline V gene encodes CDR1 SGHNT and CDR2 YYREEE (reference sequence). Trimming cost V 2 bases and J 8 bases; bases outside gene matches: 10.

This clonotype appeared a few times. This sequence joins TRBV30 and TRBJ1-2, with 7 bases aligning to TRBD1. CDR1 is GTSNPN and CDR2 is SVGIG in the germline V gene (reference sequence). Trimming took 2 bases from V and 4 from J; bases not matched to a gene: 10. The CDR3 loop spans 15 amino acids. CDR3 nucleotides: TGTGCCTGGAGTCTTAAACAGGGGTGGGGCTATGGCTACACCTTC. It yields the protein CAWSLKQGWGYGYTF.

The chain has TRBV5-1 and TRBJ2-3; TRBD1 agrees at 7 bases. Germline V gene data show CDR1 as SGHRS and CDR2 as YFSETQ. Unmatched junction bases numbered 3, after V lost 2 bases and J lost 0 bases. This CDR3 is 15 amino acids long. This chain's CDR3 is CASSFTGVSTDTQYF. DNA for the CDR3: TGCGCCAGCAGCTTTACAGGGGTCAGCACAGATACGCAGTATTTT. The full variable domain, completed using reference TRBV5-1 and TRBJ2-3, is KAGVTQTPRYLIKTRGQQVTLSCSPISGHRSVSWYQQTPGQGLQFLFEYFSETQRNKGNFPGRFSGRQFSNSRSEMNVSTLELGDSALYLCASSFTGVSTDTQYFGPGTRLTVL.

The chain carries TRBV25-1 and TRBJ2-4, with unresolved D. The CDR3 is made up of 16 amino acids. Germline V gene lookup returns CDR1 MGHDK and CDR2 SYGVNS. V gave up 3 bases and J gave up 0 bases, with 12 bases separating them. DNA for the CDR3: TGTGCCAGCAGTGACGAAAGATTCCTAGCCAAAAACATTCAGTACTTC. It is translated as CASSDERFLAKNIQYF.

The rearrangement joins TRBV5-1 to TRBJ2-3, with TRBD1 matching 7 bases. Germline CDR1 SGHRS, CDR2 YFSETQ. CDR3 size: 16 residues. The V gene end was trimmed by 3 bases and the J gene end by 0 bases; junction bases not matched to a gene: 7. The CDR3 here is CASSSPGGHSTDTQYF. Here the CDR3 DNA reads TGCGCCAGCAGCTCGCCAGGGGGTCATAGCACAGATACGCAGTATTTT.

V and J are TRBV20-1 and TRBJ2-5; TRBD1 agrees at 9 bases. The V gene's germline CDR1 is DFQATT and CDR2 SNEGSKA (reference sequence). V was pared by 3 bases and J by 5 bases, with 1 base of the junction left unmatched. The CDR3 consists of 12 residues. The CDR3 nucleotides are TGCAGTGCTAGCGACAGGGGGGAGACCCAGTACTTC. Translating it yields CSASDRGETQYF.

This clonotype was detected a few times. The chain's CDR3 is CASSLVVTGRSVPGGYTF. The CDR3 nucleotides read TGCGCCAGCAGCTTGGTGGTGACAGGGAGATCTGTCCCTGGTGGCTACACCTTC. The chain recombines TRBV5-1 with TRBJ1-2; 7 nucleotides align to TRBD1. The CDR3 is 18 residues long. J was trimmed by 7 bases and V by 0 bases; bases with no gene match: 18. Germline V gene sequence: CDR1 SGHRS, CDR2 YFSETQ.

The chain recombines TRBV12-3 or TRBV12-4 with TRBJ1-2; D is possibly TRBD1 (6 bases). Trimming removed 10 bases from V and 5 bases from J, with 23 bases in between. This CDR3 is 15 amino acids long. CDR3 in amino acids: CAIGITGIQGYGYTF. DNA of the CDR3: TGTGCCATCGGAATCACAGGGATTCAAGGGTATGGCTACACCTTC.

This clonotype has a handful of counts. The chain employs TRBV5-1 and TRBJ2-7; D perhaps matches TRBD2 (6 bases). Looked up from germline, CDR1 is SGHRS and CDR2 is YFSETQ. V was shortened by 5 bases and J by 4 bases, with 19 bases between the two germline ends. The CDR3 runs to 15 residues. CDR3 sequence: CASSPGTVRRYEQYF. CDR3 coding DNA: TGCGCCAGCAGTCCCGGGACTGTTCGAAGGTACGAGCAGTACTTC.